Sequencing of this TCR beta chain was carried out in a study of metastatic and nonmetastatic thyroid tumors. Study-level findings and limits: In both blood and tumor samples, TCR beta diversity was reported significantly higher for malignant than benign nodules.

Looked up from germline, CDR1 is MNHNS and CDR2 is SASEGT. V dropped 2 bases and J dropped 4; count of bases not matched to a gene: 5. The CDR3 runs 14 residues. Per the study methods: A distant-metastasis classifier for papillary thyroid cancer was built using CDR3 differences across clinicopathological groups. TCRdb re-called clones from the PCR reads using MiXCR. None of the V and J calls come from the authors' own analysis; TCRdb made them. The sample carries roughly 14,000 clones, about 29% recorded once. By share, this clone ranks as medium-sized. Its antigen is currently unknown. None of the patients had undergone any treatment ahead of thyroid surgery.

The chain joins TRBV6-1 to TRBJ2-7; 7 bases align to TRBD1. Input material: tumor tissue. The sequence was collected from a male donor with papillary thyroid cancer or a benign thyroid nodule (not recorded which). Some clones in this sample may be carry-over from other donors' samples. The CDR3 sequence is CASSERGPGYEQYF. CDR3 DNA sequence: TGTGCCAGCAGTGAAAGGGGGCCCGGGTACGAGCAGTACTTC.